This TCR beta chain comes out of a study of T-cell reconstitution after alpha-beta-depleted transplantation in children. This CDR3 has 15 amino acids. The V end was cut by 7 bases, the J end by 4 bases, with 17 bases between. The V gene's germline CDR1 is MGHDK and CDR2 SYGVNS. Unique molecular identifiers were built into the TCRbeta library. Each CDR3 protein is one row after TCRdb ran MiXCR on the PCR reads. The data hold about 480,000 distinct CDR3 sequences, with around 13% observed a single time. The sequencing used PBMCs from the stem cell graft donor, collected from the stem cell graft. The chain has TRBV25-1 and TRBJ1-3, with D possibly TRBD1 on 5 matching bases. The source of this sequence is a human donor who donated a stem cell graft to a child with combined immunodeficiency. The CDR3 is CASIKDGTEGNTIYF. DNA for the CDR3: TGTGCCAGCATTAAGGACGGGACGGAAGGAAACACCATATATTTT.